These 26 T cell receptor beta chains were sequenced from one sample in a study of T cell clonotyping in hematopoietic cell transplantation. The sample's time point: recipient sample about 28 days before transplant, after cytoreduction. Data came from immunoSEQ multiplex PCR; TCRdb stores just in-frame clones and leaves some out. The table shows about 80,000 clones, with 90% to 97% occurring only once. Sequencing used peripheral blood mononuclear cells, obtained before stem cell transplant. The receptors were gathered from a woman aged 45-65 years with acute myeloid leukemia. Some clones in this sample may be carry-over from other donors' samples.

The chain links TRBV6-5 to TRBJ1-1; D unresolved. The V end was cut by 1 base, the J end by 10 bases, with 10 bases between. The CDR3 covers 12 residues. Germline V gene lookup returns CDR1 MNHEY and CDR2 SVGAGI. The CDR3 loop is CASSYYNGRAFF. CDR3 nucleotide sequence: TGTGCCAGCAGTTACTATAACGGTCGAGCTTTCTTT.

The table lists this clone with a count of one. This sequence joins TRBV19 and TRBJ1-1; 7 bases line up with TRBD1. J gave up 0 bases and V 3 bases, and 7 bases lay outside the gene matches. The CDR3 has 16 residues. Germline assignment: CDR1 LNHDA and CDR2 SQIVND (reference sequence). CDR3 residues: CASSMGTASMNTEAFF. CDR3 in DNA: TGTGCCAGTAGTATGGGGACAGCCTCCATGAACACTGAAGCTTTCTTT.

Remarks on this clone: The sample contains more than one DNA sequence encoding this CDR3. The genes are TRBV9 and TRBJ1-1, with unresolved D. The V gene's germline CDR1 is SGDLS and CDR2 YYNGEE. Trimming cost V 1 base and J 3 bases, with 7 bases left between them. The CDR3 length is 13 residues. The CDR3 reads CASSVSGDTEAFF. CDR3 nucleotide sequence: TGTGCCAGCAGCGTATCTGGGGACACTGAAGCTTTCTTT.

The chain recombines TRBV19 with TRBJ1-5; D gene uncertain. Germline V gene sequence: CDR1 LNHDA, CDR2 SQIVND (reference sequence). V lost 5 bases, J lost 2 bases, and 16 bases lay in between. The CDR3 is made up of 16 amino acids. The CDR3 DNA reads as TGTGCCAGTAGTGGCCGGGAGTTTTTAGGCAATCAGCCCCAGCATTTT. It is translated as CASSGREFLGNQPQHF.

The count of this clone is one. This chain links TRBV2 with TRBJ1-3; the D is unclear. CDR1 and CDR2 (germline): SNHLY, FYNNEI. V was clipped by 3 bases and J by 2 bases, with 11 bases between them. The CDR3 runs to 15 residues. CDR3 sequence: CASSDLATTGNTIYF. CDR3 bases: TGTGCCAGCAGTGACTTGGCGACAACTGGAAACACCATATATTTT.

The chain employs TRBV19 and TRBJ2-3; no firm D call. The CDR3 sequence is 13 residues long. V was pared by 6 bases and J by 2 bases, with 9 bases between. Looked up from germline, CDR1 is LNHDA and CDR2 is SQIVND (reference sequence). As DNA, the CDR3 is TGTGCCAGTAGGGGCCTGGCCACAGATACGCAGTATTTT. Translating it yields CASRGLATDTQYF.

This rearrangement joins TRBV18 to TRBJ1-5; 7 bases match TRBD1. The CDR3 consists of 15 residues. Germline assignment: CDR1 KGHSH and CDR2 LQKENI. Trimming removed 1 base from V and 2 bases from J; junction bases left unmatched: 2. As DNA, the CDR3 is TGTGCCAGCTCACCACAGGGGGCTGGCAATCAGCCCCAGCATTTT. It specifies CASSPQGAGNQPQHF. Full variable domain (rest looked up from reference TRBV18 and TRBJ1-5): NAGVMQNPRHLVRRRGQEARLRCSPMKGHSHVYWYRQLPEEGLKFMVYLQKENIIDESGMPKERFSAEFPKEGPSILRIQQVVRGDSAAYFCASSPQGAGNQPQHFGDGTRLSIL.

This rearrangement joins TRBV4-1 to TRBJ2-7; D is possibly TRBD2 (6 bases). Germline CDR1 MGHRA, CDR2 YSYEKL. Trimming removed 4 bases from V and 2 bases from J, with 12 bases in between. CDR3 length: 14 amino acids. The CDR3 is CASSLSGNTYEQYF. CDR3 DNA: TGCGCCAGCAGCCTTAGCGGCAATACCTACGAGCAGTACTTC.

This chain joins TRBV4-2 and TRBJ1-1; D call uncertain. The V end lost 1 base, the J end lost 2 bases, and 8 bases lay between the germline ends. The CDR3 is made up of 14 amino acids. The germline V gene has CDR1 LGHNA and CDR2 YNFKEQ. The CDR3 loop is CASSQGGINTEAFF. In nucleotides, the CDR3 is TGTGCCAGCAGCCAAGGGGGTATTAACACTGAAGCTTTCTTT.

The chain's CDR3 is CASSLSGGRTDTQYF. Written as DNA, the CDR3 is TGTGCCAGCAGCCTTAGCGGGGGAAGAACAGATACGCAGTATTTT. This rearrangement joins TRBV7-2 to TRBJ2-3, with 9 bases fitting TRBD2. Unmatched junction bases numbered 6, after V lost 5 bases and J lost 3 bases. Germline CDR1 SGHTA, CDR2 FQGNSA. The CDR3 totals 15 residues.

The sample holds one count of this clone. At one boundary the junction diverges from the germline segment, which might be a read error. CDR3 sequence reads: CASSLGQGAVETQYF. Here the CDR3 DNA reads TGTGCTAGCAGCTTAGGACAGGGGGCCGTGGAGACCCAGTACTTC. This sequence joins TRBV7-7 and TRBJ2-5; TRBD1 agrees at 11 bases. The germline CDR1 and CDR2 sequences are SSHAT and FNYEAQ (reference sequence). CDR3 size: 15 residues.

This chain joins TRBV5-1 and TRBJ1-6; D not certain. The CDR3 totals 14 residues. Germline V lookup: CDR1 SGHRS, CDR2 YFSETQ. V was trimmed by 0 bases and J by 7 bases, leaving 8 bases between them. The CDR3 loop reads CASSLEGTNSPLHF. CDR3 DNA sequence: TGCGCCAGCAGCTTGGAGGGAACGAATTCACCCCTCCACTTT.

The chain uses TRBV10-3 and TRBJ1-2, with 7 bases matching TRBD1. The CDR3 is made up of 17 amino acids. From germline, CDR1 is ENHRY and CDR2 SYGVKD. With 3 bases clipped from V and 0 bases from J, the junction kept 10 bases outside the gene matches. The CDR3 coding sequence is TGTGCCATCAGTGAAATGGGGACAGTTTCCGCTAACTATGGCTACACCTTC. This encodes CAISEMGTVSANYGYTF.

The CDR3 nucleotides read TGTGCCAGCAGCTTAGACTACGCCCGGCGGTCAGATTATGGCTACACCTTC. The encoded protein is CASSLDYARRSDYGYTF. V usage is TRBV7-6 and J usage is TRBJ1-2; D not resolved. The V end was cut by 1 base, the J end by 5 bases, with 20 bases between. The CDR3 consists of 17 residues. CDR1 SGHVS and CDR2 FNYEAQ come from the germline V gene.

The chain links TRBV11-2 to TRBJ2-5, with D perhaps matching TRBD2 (5 bases). CDR3 length: 15 residues. Germline values: CDR1 SGHAT, CDR2 FQNNGV. V gave up 0 bases and J gave up 4 bases, with 12 bases separating them. The CDR3 sequence: CASSLDGREGETQYF. CDR3 nucleotide sequence: TGTGCCAGCAGCTTAGATGGTCGGGAAGGAGAGACCCAGTACTTC.

This clone was counted once. The chain couples TRBV25-1 to TRBJ1-1, with D uncertain. Germline values: CDR1 MGHDK, CDR2 SYGVNS. The V and J ends lost 3 bases and 0 bases respectively, with 8 bases between them. The CDR3 has 14 residues. CDR3 nucleotide sequence: TGTGCCAGCAGTGATCTACGGATGAACACTGAAGCTTTCTTT. It translates to CASSDLRMNTEAFF.

The chain carries TRBV29-1 and TRBJ1-5, with D possibly matching TRBD1 (5 bases). CDR3 size: 14 residues. The V end lost 5 bases, the J end lost 0 bases, and 11 bases lay between the germline ends. The germline V gene has CDR1 SQVTM and CDR2 ANQGSEA. CDR3 loop: CSVRGTHSNQPQHF. The DNA for the CDR3 is TGCAGCGTTCGGGGGACCCATAGCAATCAGCCCCAGCATTTT.

The rearrangement uses TRBV6-4 and TRBJ1-6, with 10 bases that match TRBD1. CDR1 MRHNA and CDR2 SNTAGT come from the germline V gene. V lost 5 bases, J lost 10 bases, and 8 bases stayed unmatched. This CDR3 contains 15 residues. The CDR3 nucleotides read TGTGCCAGCAGTATGAGCCGGGACAGGGGATCACCCCTCCACTTT. It is translated as CASSMSRDRGSPLHF.

CDR3 protein: CASSVGSLGGYGYTF. DNA of the CDR3: TGTGCCAGCAGCGTAGGCTCCCTCGGGGGCTATGGCTACACCTTC. The chain links TRBV9 to TRBJ1-2; D possibly corresponds to TRBD1 (5 bases). This CDR3 has 15 residues. The V gene lost 0 bases and the J gene lost 4 bases, with 13 bases spanning the gap. The germline CDR1 and CDR2 sequences are SGDLS and YYNGEE.

The V and J genes are TRBV19 and TRBJ1-5, with 7 bases lining up with TRBD1. This CDR3 region has 15 residues. CDR1 is LNHDA, CDR2 SQIVND, per germline (reference sequence). V shed 3 bases and J 14 bases; nucleotides not matched to a gene: 16. The CDR3 DNA reads TGTGCCAGTAGTATGGCCCAGATGAGGGGGCAGCTAGAGCATTTT. This codes for CASSMAQMRGQLEHF.

This clone was recorded once. The V gene is TRBV6-5, the J gene TRBJ2-7, with D maybe TRBD1 (6 bases). The CDR3 totals 15 residues. From germline, CDR1 is MNHEY and CDR2 SVGAGI. V lost 6 bases to trimming and J lost 2 bases, with 17 bases between them. Written as DNA, the CDR3 is TGTGCCAGCAGCCGATCGTTGACAGGCCCCTACGAGCAGTACTTC. It codes for CASSRSLTGPYEQYF.

For the CDR3, the DNA is TGTGCCAGCAGTTTTCGGCAGCCCCAGCATTTT. It yields the protein CASSFRQPQHF. The V gene is TRBV28, the J gene TRBJ1-5; D not resolved. Germline assignment: CDR1 MDHEN and CDR2 SYDVKM. V was cut by 3 bases and J by 7 bases, with 4 bases left in between. There are 11 residues in the CDR3.

V usage is TRBV6-1 and J usage is TRBJ1-5; no clear D gene. Trimming stripped 7 bases from V and 7 bases from J, with 14 bases between. The CDR3 has 13 residues. Germline CDR1 and CDR2: MNHNS and SASEGT. The CDR3 loop reads CASTSEVRQPQHF. CDR3 DNA sequence: TGTGCCAGCACCTCAGAGGTGCGGCAGCCCCAGCATTTT.

CDR3 amino acids: CASSLTSEKETQYF. CDR3 nucleotides: TGTGCCAGTAGCCTGACTAGCGAGAAAGAGACCCAGTACTTC. This chain joins TRBV19 and TRBJ2-5; 8 bases match TRBD2. Germline V gene sequence: CDR1 LNHDA, CDR2 SQIVND (reference sequence). CDR3 length equals 14 residues. Germline trimming cut 6 bases from V and 3 bases from J; bases unmatched to any gene: 6.

CDR3 nucleotides: TGTGCCAGCAGCTTAAGGGCGAAAACCGGTGGGGTTGGTGAAGCTTTCTTT. Protein: CASSLRAKTGGVGEAFF. This chain uses TRBV7-2 with TRBJ1-1; D remains unclear. Germline loops: CDR1 SGHTA, CDR2 FQGNSA. Trimming shortened V by 2 bases and J by 7 bases, and 23 bases separated the two germline ends. This CDR3 is built from 17 residues.

The chain joins TRBV21-1 to TRBJ2-5. TRBV21-1 is listed as a pseudogene. CDR3 length equals 10 residues. The CDR3 is CASSKRAQYF. In DNA, the CDR3 is TGTGCCAGCAGCAAAAGGGCCCAGTACTTC.